The entry below gives a single T cell receptor beta chain sequence along with its context. CDR1 is MDHEN, CDR2 SYDVKM, per germline. Trimming stripped 6 bases from V and 5 bases from J, with 20 bases between. The CDR3 spans 16 residues. The assay was immunoSEQ multiplex PCR, and TCRdb's table has in-frame clones only and misses some. The repertoire holds 150,000 or so clones, 86% seen once, with about 4.4% in the top ten. These data originate in a study of blood T cell repertoires in COVID-19. The chain joins TRBV28 to TRBJ1-5; D possibly corresponds to TRBD1 (6 bases). The source is a man aged 50-59 years who had recovered from COVID-19. Sequencing input: PBMCs or T cells enriched from blood (not recorded which). The CDR3 sequence: CASRSPGQGTHQPQHF. DNA of the CDR3: TGTGCCAGCAGATCTCCGGGACAAGGGACCCATCAGCCCCAGCATTTT.